This T cell receptor beta chain was documented in a study of shared clonotypes between healthy human individuals. The data were produced by immunoSEQ multiplex PCR, yet TCRdb's version contains in-frame clones alone and is incomplete. The repertoire has hundreds of thousands of clones, 85% to 95% of them found once; the top ten carry over 0.1%. As defined, naive CD8 cells were CD45RO-negative and positively selected for CCR7, with terminally differentiated effector memory CD45RA+ cells excluded. Per the germline V gene, CDR1 is MGHRA and CDR2 is YSYEKL. The CDR3 consists of 16 residues. The chain joins TRBV4-1 to TRBJ2-5; 10 bases map to TRBD2. Near its end, the DNA agrees better with TRBJ2-7, so the J call may be wrong. The source material was naive CD8+ T cells sorted from blood. The receptor was derived from a woman aged 25 to 39 in good health. The CDR3: CASSHDPRTSGYEQYF. The DNA of the CDR3 is TGCGCCAGCAGCCACGACCCGCGGACTAGCGGCTACGAGCAGTACTTC.